Here is one TCR beta chain with its context. The data derive from a study of siplizumab effects on memory and regulatory T cells. Assay: immunoSEQ multiplex PCR; the TCRdb copy retains only in-frame clones and omits some. The data show roughly 120,000 clones, approximately 90% seen once. This clonotype was sampled from a human donor in good health. Sample: Tregs sorted from blood.

The CDR3 DNA sequence: TGTGCCAGCAGCCTCCGGGGAACAGATACGCAGTATTTT. Protein product: CASSLRGTDTQYF. The chain couples TRBV5-6 to TRBJ2-3, with D tentatively TRBD2 (5 bases). Trimming pared 4 bases from V and 3 bases from J, leaving 9 bases between. The CDR3 is 13 residues long. Germline V gene sequence: CDR1 SGHDT, CDR2 YYEEEE.